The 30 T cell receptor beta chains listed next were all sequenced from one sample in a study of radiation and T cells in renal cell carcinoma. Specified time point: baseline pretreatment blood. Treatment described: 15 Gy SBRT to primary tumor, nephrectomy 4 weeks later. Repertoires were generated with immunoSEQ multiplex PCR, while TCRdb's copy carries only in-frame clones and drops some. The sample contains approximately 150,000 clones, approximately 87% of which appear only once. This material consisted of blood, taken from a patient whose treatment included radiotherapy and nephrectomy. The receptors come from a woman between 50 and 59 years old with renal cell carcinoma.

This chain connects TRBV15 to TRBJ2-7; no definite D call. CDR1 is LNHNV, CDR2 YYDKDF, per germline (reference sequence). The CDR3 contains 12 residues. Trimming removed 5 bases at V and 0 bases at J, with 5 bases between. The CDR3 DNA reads TGTGCCACCAGCGGAACCTCCTACGAGCAGTACTTC. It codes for CATSGTSYEQYF.

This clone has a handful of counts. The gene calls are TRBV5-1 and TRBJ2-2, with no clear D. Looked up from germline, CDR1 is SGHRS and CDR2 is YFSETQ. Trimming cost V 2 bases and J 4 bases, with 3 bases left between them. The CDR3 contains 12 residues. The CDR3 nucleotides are TGCGCCAGCAGCTTCGCCACCGGGGAGCTGTTTTTT. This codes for CASSFATGELFF. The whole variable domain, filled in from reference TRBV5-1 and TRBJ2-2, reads KAGVTQTPRYLIKTRGQQVTLSCSPISGHRSVSWYQQTPGQGLQFLFEYFSETQRNKGNFPGRFSGRQFSNSRSEMNVSTLELGDSALYLCASSFATGELFFGEGSRLTVL.

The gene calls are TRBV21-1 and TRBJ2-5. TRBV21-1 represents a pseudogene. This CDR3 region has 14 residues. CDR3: CASSKAGVPETQYF. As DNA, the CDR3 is TGTGCCAGCAGCAAAGCGGGTGTTCCGGAGACCCAGTACTTC.

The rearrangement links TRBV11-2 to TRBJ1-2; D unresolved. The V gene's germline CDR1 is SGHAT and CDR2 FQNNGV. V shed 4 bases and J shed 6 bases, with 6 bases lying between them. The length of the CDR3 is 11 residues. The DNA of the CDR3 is TGTGCCAGCAGCTCCGGGGATGGCTACACCTTC. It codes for CASSSGDGYTF.

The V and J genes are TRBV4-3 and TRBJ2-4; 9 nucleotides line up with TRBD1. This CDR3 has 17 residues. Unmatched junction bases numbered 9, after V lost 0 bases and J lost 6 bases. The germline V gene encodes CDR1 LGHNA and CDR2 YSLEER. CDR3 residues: CASSQDLGTGRGNIQYF. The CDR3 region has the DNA TGCGCCAGCAGCCAAGATTTAGGGACAGGGAGAGGAAACATTCAGTACTTC.

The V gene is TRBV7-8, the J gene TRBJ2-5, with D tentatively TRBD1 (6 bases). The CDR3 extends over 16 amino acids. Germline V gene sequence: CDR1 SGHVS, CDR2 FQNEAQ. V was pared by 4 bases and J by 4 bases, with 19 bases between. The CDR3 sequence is CASSSHLETGTETQYF. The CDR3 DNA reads TGTGCCAGCAGCTCTCATCTTGAAACAGGGACAGAGACCCAGTACTTC.

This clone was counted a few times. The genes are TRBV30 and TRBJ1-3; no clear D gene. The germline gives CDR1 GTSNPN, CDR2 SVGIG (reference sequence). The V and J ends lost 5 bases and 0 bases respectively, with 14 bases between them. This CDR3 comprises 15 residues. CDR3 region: CAWRRLASSGNTIYF. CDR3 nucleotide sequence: TGTGCCTGGCGAAGACTTGCGAGCTCTGGAAACACCATATATTTT.

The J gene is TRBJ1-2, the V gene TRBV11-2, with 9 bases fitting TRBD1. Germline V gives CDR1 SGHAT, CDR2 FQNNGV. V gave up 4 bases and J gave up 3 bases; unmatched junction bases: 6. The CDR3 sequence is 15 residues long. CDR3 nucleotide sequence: TGTGCCAGCAGCTGGCTGGGACAGGGCTACTATGGCTACACCTTC. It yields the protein CASSWLGQGYYGYTF.

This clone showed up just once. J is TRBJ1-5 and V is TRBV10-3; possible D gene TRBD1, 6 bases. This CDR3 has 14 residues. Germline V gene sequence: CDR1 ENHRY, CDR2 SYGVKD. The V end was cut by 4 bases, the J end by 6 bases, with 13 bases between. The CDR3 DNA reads TGTGCCATCAGTGCAGGGGAGCGAGGTCAGCCCCAGCATTTT. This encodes CAISAGERGQPQHF.

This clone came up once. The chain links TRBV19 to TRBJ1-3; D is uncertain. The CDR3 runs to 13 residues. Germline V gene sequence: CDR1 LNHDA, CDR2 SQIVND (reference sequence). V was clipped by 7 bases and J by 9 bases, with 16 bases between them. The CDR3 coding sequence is TGTGCCAGTAAGGTGACGGAGGGTGTCACCATATATTTT. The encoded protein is CASKVTEGVTIYF.

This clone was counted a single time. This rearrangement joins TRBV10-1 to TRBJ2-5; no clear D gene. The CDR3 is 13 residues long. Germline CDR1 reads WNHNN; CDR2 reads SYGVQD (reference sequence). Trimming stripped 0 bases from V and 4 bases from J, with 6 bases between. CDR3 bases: TGCGCCAGCAGTGAGTCGGGCGGAGAGACCCAGTACTTC. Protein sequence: CASSESGGETQYF.

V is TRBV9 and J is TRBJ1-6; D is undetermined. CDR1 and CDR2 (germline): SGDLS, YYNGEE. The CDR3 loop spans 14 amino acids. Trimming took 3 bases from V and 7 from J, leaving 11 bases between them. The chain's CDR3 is CASSETLGNSPLHF. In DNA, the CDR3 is TGTGCCAGCAGCGAGACCCTCGGGAATTCACCCCTCCACTTT. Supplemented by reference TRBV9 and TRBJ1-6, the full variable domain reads DSGVTQTPKHLITATGQRVTLRCSPRSGDLSVYWYQQSLDQGLQFLIQYYNGEERAKGNILERFSAQQFPDLHSELNLSSLELGDSALYFCASSETLGNSPLHFGNGTRLTVT.

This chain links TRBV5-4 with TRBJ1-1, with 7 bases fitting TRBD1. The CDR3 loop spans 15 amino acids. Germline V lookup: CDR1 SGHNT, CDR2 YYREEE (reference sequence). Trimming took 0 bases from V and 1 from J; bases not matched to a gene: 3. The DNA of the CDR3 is TGTGCCAGCAGCTTGGCCGGGACAGAGAACACTGAAGCTTTCTTT. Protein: CASSLAGTENTEAFF.

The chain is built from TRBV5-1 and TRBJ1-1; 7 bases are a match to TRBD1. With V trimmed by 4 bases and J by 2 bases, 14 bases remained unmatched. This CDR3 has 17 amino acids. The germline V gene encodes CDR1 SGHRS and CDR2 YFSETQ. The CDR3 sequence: CASSALSQGGTNTEAFF. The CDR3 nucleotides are TGCGCCAGCAGCGCGTTATCCCAGGGGGGGACCAACACTGAAGCTTTCTTT.

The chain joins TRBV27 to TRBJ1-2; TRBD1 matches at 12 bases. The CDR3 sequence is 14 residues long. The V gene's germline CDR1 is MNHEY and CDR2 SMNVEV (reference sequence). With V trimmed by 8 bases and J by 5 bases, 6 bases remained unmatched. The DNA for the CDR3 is TGTGCCAGCGGCCGGGACAGGGGGCATTATGGCTACACCTTC. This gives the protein CASGRDRGHYGYTF.

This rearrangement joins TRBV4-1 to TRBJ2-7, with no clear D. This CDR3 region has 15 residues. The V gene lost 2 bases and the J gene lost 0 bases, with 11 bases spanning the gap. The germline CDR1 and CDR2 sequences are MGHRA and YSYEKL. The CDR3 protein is CASSQSPASSYEQYF. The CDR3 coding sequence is TGCGCCAGCAGCCAATCCCCGGCGAGCTCCTACGAGCAGTACTTC.

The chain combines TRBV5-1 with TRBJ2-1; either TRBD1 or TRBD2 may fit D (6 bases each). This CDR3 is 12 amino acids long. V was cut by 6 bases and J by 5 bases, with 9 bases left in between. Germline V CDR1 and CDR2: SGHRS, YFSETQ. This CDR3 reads CASMRDNNEQFF. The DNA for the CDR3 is TGCGCCAGCATGCGGGACAACAATGAGCAGTTCTTC.

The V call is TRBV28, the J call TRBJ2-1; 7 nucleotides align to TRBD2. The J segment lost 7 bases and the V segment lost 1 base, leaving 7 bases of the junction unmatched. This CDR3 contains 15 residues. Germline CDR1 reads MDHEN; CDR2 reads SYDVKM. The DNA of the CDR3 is TGTGCCAGCAGTTTATTAGGGTCTAGCGGAAATGAGCAGTTCTTC. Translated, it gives CASSLLGSSGNEQFF.

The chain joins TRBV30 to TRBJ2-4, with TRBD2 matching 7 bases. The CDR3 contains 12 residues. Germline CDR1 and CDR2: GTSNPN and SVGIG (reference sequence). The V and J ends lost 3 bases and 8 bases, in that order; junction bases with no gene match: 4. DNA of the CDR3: TGTGCCTGGAGAGGGGCGGGGGACATTCAGTACTTC. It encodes CAWRGAGDIQYF.

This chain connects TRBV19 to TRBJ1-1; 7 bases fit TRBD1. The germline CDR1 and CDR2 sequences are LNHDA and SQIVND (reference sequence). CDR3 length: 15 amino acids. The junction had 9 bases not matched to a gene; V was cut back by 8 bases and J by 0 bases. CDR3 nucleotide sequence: TGTGCCAGTGCAACCGGGACAGAAATGAACACTGAAGCTTTCTTT. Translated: CASATGTEMNTEAFF.

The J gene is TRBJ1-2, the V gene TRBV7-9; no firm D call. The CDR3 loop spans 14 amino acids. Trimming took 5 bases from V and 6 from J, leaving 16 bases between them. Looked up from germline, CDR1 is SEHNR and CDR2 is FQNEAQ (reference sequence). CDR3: CASSRSGPPHGYTF. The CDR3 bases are TGTGCCAGCAGCCGTTCGGGCCCGCCGCATGGCTACACCTTC.

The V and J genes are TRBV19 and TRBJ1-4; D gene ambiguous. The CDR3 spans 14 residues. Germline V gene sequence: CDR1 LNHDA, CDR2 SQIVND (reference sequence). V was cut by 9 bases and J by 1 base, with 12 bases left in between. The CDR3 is CASGRHQTNEKLFF. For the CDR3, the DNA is TGTGCCAGCGGAAGACACCAAACTAATGAAAAACTGTTTTTT.

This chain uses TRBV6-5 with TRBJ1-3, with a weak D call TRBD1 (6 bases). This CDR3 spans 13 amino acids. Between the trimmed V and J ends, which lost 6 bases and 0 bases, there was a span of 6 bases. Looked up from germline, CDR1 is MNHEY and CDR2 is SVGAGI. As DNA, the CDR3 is TGTGCCAGCAGGGGGGCCTCTGGAAACACCATATATTTT. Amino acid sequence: CASRGASGNTIYF.

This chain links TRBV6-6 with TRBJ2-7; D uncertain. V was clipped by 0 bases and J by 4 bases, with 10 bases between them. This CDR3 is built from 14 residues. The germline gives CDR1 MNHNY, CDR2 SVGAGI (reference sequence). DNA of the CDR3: TGTGCCAGCAGTTACTCGCGCACAGCTTACGAGCAGTACTTC. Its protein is CASSYSRTAYEQYF.

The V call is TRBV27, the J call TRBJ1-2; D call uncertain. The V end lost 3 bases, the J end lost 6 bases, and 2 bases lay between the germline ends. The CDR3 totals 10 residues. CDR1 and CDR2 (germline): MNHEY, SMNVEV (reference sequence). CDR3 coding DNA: TGTGCCAGCAGTTTGAATGGCTACACCTTC. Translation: CASSLNGYTF.

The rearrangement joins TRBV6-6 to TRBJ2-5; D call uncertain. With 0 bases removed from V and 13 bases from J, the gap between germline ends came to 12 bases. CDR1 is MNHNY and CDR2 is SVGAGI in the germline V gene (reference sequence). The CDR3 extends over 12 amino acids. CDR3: CASSYSQDPSYF. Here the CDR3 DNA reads TGTGCCAGCAGTTACTCGCAAGACCCCTCGTACTTC.

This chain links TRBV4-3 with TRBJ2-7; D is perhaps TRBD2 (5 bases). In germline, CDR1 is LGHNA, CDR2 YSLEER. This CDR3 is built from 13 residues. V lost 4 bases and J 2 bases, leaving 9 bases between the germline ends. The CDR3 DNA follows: TGCGCCAGCAGCCCCGTCGGGGCCTACGAGCAGTACTTC. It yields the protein CASSPVGAYEQYF.

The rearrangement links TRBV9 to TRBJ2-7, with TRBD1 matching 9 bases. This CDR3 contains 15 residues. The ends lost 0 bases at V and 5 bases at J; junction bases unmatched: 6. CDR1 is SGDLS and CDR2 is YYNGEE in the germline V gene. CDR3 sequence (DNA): TGTGCCAGCAGCGTAGGGGGGACAGGGAACCACGAGCAGTACTTC. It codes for CASSVGGTGNHEQYF.

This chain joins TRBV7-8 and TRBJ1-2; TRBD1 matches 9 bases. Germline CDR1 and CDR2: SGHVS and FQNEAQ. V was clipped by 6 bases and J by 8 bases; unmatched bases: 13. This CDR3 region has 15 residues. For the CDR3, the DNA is TGTGCCAGCAGTTTGCAGACAGGGGGATTTACGGGCTACACCTTC. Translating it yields CASSLQTGGFTGYTF.

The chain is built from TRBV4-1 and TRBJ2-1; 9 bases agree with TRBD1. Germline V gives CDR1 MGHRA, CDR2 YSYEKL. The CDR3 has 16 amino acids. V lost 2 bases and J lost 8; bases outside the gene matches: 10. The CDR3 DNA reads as TGCGCCAGCAGCCAAAAGGGACAGGGTCTAGGGGATGAGCAGTTCTTC. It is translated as CASSQKGQGLGDEQFF.